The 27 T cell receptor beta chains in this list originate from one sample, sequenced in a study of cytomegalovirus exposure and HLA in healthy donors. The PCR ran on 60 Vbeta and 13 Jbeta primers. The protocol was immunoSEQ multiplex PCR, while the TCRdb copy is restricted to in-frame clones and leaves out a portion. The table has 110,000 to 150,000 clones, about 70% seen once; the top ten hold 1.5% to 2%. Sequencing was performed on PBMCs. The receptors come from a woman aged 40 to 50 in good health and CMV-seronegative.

The CDR3 nucleotides are TGTGCCAGCAGTTTCCCGGGGGACAGCGAAGCTTTCTTT. This translates into CASSFPGDSEAFF. This chain connects TRBV27 to TRBJ1-1; 7 bases agree with TRBD1. Trimming removed 3 bases from V and 8 bases from J; junction bases left unmatched: 6. Germline V gene lookup returns CDR1 MNHEY and CDR2 SMNVEV (reference sequence). The CDR3 runs 13 residues.

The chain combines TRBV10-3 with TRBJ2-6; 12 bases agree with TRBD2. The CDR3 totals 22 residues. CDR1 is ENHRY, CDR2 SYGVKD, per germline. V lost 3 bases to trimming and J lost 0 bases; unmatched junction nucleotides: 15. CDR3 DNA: TGTGCCATCAGTGATGGTGCGGGAGCCCCTAGCGGGGGGGCCTCTGGGGCCAACGTCCTGACTTTC. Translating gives CAISDGAGAPSGGASGANVLTF.

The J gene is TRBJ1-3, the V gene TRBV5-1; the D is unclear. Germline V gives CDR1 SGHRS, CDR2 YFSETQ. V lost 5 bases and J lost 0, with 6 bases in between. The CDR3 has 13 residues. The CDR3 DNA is TGCGCCAGCAGAGAGGGCTCTGGAAACACCATATATTTT. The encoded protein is CASREGSGNTIYF. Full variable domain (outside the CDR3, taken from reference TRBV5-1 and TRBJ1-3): KAGVTQTPRYLIKTRGQQVTLSCSPISGHRSVSWYQQTPGQGLQFLFEYFSETQRNKGNFPGRFSGRQFSNSRSEMNVSTLELGDSALYLCASREGSGNTIYFGEGSWLTVV.

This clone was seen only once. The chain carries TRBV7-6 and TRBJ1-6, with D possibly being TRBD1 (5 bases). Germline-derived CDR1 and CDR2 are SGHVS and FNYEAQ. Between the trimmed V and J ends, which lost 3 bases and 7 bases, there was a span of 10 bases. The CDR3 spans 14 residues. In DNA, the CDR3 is TGTGCCAGCAGCTTGAGACAGTTGAATTCACCCCTCCACTTT. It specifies CASSLRQLNSPLHF.

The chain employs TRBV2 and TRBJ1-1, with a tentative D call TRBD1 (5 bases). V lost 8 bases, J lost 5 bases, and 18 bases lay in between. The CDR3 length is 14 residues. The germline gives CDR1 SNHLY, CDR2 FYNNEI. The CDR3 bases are TGTGCCAGCGCTCAAGGGGATTCCGAGACTGAAGCTTTCTTT. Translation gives CASAQGDSETEAFF.

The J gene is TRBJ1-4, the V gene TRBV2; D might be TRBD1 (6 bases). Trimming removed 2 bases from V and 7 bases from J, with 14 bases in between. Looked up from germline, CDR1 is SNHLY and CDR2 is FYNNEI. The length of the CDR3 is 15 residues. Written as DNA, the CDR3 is TGTGCCAGCAGTGAATCCACAGGGATACGTGAAAAACTGTTTTTT. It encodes CASSESTGIREKLFF.

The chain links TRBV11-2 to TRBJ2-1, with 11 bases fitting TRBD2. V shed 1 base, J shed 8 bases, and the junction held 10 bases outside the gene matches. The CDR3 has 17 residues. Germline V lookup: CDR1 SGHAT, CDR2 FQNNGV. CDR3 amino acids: CASSLVGSGRGGDEQFF. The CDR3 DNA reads TGTGCCAGCAGCTTAGTGGGTAGCGGGAGGGGGGGGGATGAGCAGTTCTTC.

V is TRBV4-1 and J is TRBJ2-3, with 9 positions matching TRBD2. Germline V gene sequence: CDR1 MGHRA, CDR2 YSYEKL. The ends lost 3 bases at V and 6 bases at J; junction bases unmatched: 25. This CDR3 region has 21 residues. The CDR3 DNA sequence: TGCGCCAGCAGCCACAAAACAGGGTTTGGAGTGACTAGCGGCCGGGGGGATACGCAGTATTTT. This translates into CASSHKTGFGVTSGRGDTQYF.

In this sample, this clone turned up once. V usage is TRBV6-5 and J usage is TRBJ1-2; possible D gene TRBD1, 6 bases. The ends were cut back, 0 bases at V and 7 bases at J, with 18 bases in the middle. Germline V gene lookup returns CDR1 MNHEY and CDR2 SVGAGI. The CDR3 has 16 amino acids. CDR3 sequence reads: CASSYSASRGPSGYTF. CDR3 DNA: TGTGCCAGCAGTTACTCGGCGTCCAGGGGCCCAAGTGGCTACACCTTC.

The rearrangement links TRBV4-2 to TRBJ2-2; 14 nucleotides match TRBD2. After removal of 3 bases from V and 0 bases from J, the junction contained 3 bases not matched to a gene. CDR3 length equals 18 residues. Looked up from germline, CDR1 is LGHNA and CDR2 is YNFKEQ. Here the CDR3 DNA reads TGTGCCAGCAGCCAGGGACTAGCGGGGGCATCGAACACCGGGGAGCTGTTTTTT. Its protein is CASSQGLAGASNTGELFF.

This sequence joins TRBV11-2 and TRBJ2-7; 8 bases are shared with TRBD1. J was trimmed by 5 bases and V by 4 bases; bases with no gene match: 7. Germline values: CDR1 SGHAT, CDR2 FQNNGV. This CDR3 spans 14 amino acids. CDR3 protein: CASSYGQGPHEQYF. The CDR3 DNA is TGTGCCAGCAGCTACGGACAGGGACCCCACGAGCAGTACTTC.

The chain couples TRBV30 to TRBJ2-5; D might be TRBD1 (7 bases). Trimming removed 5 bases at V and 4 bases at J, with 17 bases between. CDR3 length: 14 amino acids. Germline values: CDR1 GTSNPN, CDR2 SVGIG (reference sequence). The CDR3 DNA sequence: TGTGCCTGGGGAGGAGGGGGCGGTGGAGAGACCCAGTACTTC. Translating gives CAWGGGGGGETQYF.

For the CDR3, the DNA is TGTGCCAGCAGGCCGGGACAAAACACAGATACGCAGTATTTT. It is translated as CASRPGQNTDTQYF. The chain uses TRBV2 and TRBJ2-3, with D perhaps matching TRBD1 (6 bases). CDR3 length equals 14 residues. The V end lost 6 bases, the J end lost 2 bases, and 12 bases lay between the germline ends. Germline V gene lookup returns CDR1 SNHLY and CDR2 FYNNEI. The complete variable domain, with remaining parts taken from reference TRBV2 and TRBJ2-3, reads EPEVTQTPSHQVTQMGQEVILRCVPISNHLYFYWYRQILGQKVEFLVSFYNNEISEKSEIFDDQFSVERPDGSNFTLKIRSTKLEDSAMYFCASRPGQNTDTQYFGPGTRLTVL.

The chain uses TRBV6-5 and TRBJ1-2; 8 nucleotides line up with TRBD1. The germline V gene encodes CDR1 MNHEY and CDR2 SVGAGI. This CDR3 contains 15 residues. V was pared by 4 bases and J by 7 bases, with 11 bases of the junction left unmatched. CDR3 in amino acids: CASSLGLGQEGGYTF. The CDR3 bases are TGTGCCAGCAGTTTAGGGTTGGGACAGGAGGGTGGCTACACCTTC.

The CDR3 region is CASSQDRAGRTEAFF. The CDR3 nucleotides read TGTGCCAGCAGCCAAGATAGGGCAGGGCGTACTGAAGCTTTCTTT. This rearrangement joins TRBV14 to TRBJ1-1; maybe TRBD1 (5 bases). Germline V gene sequence: CDR1 SGHDN, CDR2 FVKESK. V was pared by 0 bases and J by 5 bases, with 13 bases between. The CDR3 loop spans 15 amino acids.

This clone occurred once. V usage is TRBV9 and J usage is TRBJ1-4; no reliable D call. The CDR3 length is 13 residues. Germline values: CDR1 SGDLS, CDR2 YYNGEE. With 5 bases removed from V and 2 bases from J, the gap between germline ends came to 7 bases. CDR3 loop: CASRRTTNEKLFF. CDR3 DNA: TGTGCCAGCAGGCGGACTACTAATGAAAAACTGTTTTTT.

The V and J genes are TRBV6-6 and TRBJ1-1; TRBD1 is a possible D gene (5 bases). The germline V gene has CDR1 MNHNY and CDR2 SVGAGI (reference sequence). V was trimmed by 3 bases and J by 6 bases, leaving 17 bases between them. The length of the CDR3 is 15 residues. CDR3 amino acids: CASSYGWGVGAEAFF. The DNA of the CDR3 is TGTGCCAGCAGTTATGGTTGGGGGGTCGGGGCTGAAGCTTTCTTT.

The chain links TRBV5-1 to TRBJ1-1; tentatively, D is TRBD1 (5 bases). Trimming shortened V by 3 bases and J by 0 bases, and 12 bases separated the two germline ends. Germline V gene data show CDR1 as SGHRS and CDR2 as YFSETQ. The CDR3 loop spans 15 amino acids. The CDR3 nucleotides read TGCGCCAGCAGCTCACAGGCCTCCATGAACACTGAAGCTTTCTTT. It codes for CASSSQASMNTEAFF.

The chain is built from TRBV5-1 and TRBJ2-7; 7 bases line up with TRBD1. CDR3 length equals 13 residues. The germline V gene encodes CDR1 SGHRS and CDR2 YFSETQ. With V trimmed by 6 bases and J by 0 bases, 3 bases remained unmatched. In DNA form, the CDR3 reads TGCGCCAGCAAACAGGGGAACTCCTACGAGCAGTACTTC. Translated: CASKQGNSYEQYF.

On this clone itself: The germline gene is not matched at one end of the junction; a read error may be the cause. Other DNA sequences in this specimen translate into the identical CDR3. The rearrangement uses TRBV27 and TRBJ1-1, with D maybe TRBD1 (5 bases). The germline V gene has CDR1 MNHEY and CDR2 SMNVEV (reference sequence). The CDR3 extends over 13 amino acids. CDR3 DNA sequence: TGTGCCAGCAGTTTATTGGCGGGGACTGAAGCCTTCTTT. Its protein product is CASSLLAGTEAFF.

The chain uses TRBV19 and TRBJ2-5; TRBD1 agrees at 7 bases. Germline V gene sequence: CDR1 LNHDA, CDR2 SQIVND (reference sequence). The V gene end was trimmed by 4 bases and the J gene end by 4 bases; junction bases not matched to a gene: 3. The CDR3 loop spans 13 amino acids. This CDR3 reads CASSKGAGETQYF. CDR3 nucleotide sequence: TGTGCCAGTAGTAAGGGGGCGGGAGAGACCCAGTACTTC. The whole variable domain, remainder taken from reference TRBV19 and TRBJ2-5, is DGGITQSPKYLFRKEGQNVTLSCEQNLNHDAMYWYRQDPGQGLRLIYYSQIVNDFQKGDIAEGYSVSREKKESFPLTVTSAQKNPTAFYLCASSKGAGETQYFGPGTRLLVL.

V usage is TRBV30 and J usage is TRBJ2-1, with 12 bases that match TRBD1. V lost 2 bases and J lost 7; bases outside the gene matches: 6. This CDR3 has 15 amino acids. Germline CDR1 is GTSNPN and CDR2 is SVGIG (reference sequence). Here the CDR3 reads CAWSTGTGGWNEQFF. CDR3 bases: TGTGCCTGGAGTACCGGGACAGGGGGCTGGAATGAGCAGTTCTTC.

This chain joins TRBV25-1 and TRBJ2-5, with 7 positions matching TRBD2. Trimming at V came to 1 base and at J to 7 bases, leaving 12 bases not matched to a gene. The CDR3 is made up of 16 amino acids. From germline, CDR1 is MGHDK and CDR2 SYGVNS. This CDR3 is CASSEFDAGVTGTQYF. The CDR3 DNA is TGTGCCAGCAGTGAATTCGATGCGGGGGTCACGGGGACCCAGTACTTC. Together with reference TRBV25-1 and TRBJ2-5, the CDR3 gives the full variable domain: EADIYQTPRYLVIGTGKKITLECSQTMGHDKMYWYQQDPGMELHLIHYSYGVNSTEKGDLSSESTVSRIRTEHFPLTLESARPSHTSQYLCASSEFDAGVTGTQYFGPGTRLLVL.

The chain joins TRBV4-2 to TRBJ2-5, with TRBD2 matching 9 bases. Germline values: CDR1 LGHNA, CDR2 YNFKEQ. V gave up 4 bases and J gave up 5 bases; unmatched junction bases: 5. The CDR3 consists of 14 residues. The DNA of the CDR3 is TGTGCCAGCAGCCGCGGGGGGGCGGCGGAGACCCAGTACTTC. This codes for CASSRGGAAETQYF.

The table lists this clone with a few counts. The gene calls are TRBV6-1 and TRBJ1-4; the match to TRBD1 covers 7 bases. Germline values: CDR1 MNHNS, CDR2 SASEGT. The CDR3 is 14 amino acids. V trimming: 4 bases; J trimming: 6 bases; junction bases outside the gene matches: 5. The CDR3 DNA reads TGTGCCAGCAGTGTACAGGGGCCGGATGAAAAACTGTTTTTT. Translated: CASSVQGPDEKLFF.

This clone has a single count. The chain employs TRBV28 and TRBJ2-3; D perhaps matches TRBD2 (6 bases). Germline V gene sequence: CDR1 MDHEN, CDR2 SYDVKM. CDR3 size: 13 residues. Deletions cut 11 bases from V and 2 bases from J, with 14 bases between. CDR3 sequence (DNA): TGTGCCTGTACTGGCGGGGACACAGATACGCAGTATTTT. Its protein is CACTGGDTDTQYF. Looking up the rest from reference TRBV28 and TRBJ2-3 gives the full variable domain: DVKVTQSSRYLVKRTGEKVFLECVQDMDHENMFWYRQDPGLGLRLIYFSYDVKMKEKGDIPEGYSVSREKKERFSLILESASTNQTSMYLCACTGGDTDTQYFGPGTRLTVL.

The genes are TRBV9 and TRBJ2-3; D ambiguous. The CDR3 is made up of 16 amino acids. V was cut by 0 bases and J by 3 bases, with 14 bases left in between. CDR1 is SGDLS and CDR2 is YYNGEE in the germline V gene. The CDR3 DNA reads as TGTGCCAGCAGCGTAGATACAGCTCAGACGACAGATACGCAGTATTTT. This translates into CASSVDTAQTTDTQYF. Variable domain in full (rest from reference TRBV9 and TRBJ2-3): DSGVTQTPKHLITATGQRVTLRCSPRSGDLSVYWYQQSLDQGLQFLIQYYNGEERAKGNILERFSAQQFPDLHSELNLSSLELGDSALYFCASSVDTAQTTDTQYFGPGTRLTVL.